The entry below describes one T cell receptor beta chain. Its target is unknown. The sample originates from a study of cytomegalovirus exposure and HLA in healthy donors. Study-wide background: From roughly 180 million T cells, an earlier analysis saw roughly 110 million unique TCR beta sequences. General study results and limits: It emerged from a later analysis that several of the most significant clusters appeared to be linked to common viral pathogens. After further analysis at a later stage, 16,951 TCR beta sequences were associated with HLA alleles at 0.05 false discovery rate. Altogether, some 170 TCR beta chains were recorded as cytomegalovirus-associated.

Per the germline V gene, CDR1 is SGHNT and CDR2 is YYREEE (reference sequence). V lost 3 bases and J lost 7; bases outside the gene matches: 12. The CDR3 loop spans 16 amino acids. Primers: 60 Vbeta forward and 13 Jbeta reverse. Here immunoSEQ multiplex PCR was the method, and the copy in TCRdb shows in-frame clones only, minus some. Of 150,000 to 180,000 clones in the sample, around 79% were seen once. This receptor was identified in a man between 18 and 35 years old in good health and CMV-seronegative. Sequenced material: PBMCs. The rearrangement joins TRBV5-4 to TRBJ2-3; 9 bases fit TRBD2. CDR3: CASSWRGGGGTHTQYF. The CDR3 nucleotides are TGTGCCAGCAGCTGGAGGGGCGGGGGGGGCACGCATACGCAGTATTTT.